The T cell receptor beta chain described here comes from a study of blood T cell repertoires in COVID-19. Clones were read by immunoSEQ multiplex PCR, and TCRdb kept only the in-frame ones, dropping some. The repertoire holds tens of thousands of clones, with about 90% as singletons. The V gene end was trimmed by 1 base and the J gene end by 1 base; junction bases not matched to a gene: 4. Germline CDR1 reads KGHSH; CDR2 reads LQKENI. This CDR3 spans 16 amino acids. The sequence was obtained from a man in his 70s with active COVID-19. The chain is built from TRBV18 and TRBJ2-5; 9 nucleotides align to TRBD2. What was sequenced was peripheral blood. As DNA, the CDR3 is TGTGCCAGCTCACCACTGGCTAGCGGGGCCCAAGAGACCCAGTACTTC. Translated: CASSPLASGAQETQYF.